This is a list of T cell receptor beta chains from one sample in a study of cytomegalovirus exposure and HLA in healthy donors. Here immunoSEQ multiplex PCR was the method, and the copy in TCRdb shows in-frame clones only, minus some. The profile covers under 250,000 clones, with approximately 82% appearing a single time and around 0.63% taken by the ten largest. The sequenced sample consisted of PBMCs. These receptor sequences come from a man between 18 and 35 years old in good health and CMV-seronegative. The CDR3 runs from the conserved cysteine through the conserved F or W. D genes are given only for firm matches. Clone size appears in some rows only: once, few, many, or a class for an expanded clone.

j_call d_call clone_size v_call cdr3_aa cdr3_nt
TRBJ1-3 - - TRBV6-5 CASRIQGSGNTIYF TGTGCCAGCAGAATACAGGGCTCTGGAAACACCATATATTTT
TRBJ2-7 TRBD1 once TRBV6-5 CASSPRQGIYEQYF TGTGCCAGCAGTCCCCGACAGGGTATCTACGAGCAGTACTTC
TRBJ2-7 TRBD1 once TRBV5-4 CASSSQGAHEQYF TGTGCCAGCAGTTCACAGGGGGCCCACGAGCAGTACTTC
TRBJ1-5 TRBD1 - TRBV6-5 CASSRDRGDGQPQHF TGTGCCAGCAGTCGGGACAGAGGCGACGGTCAGCCCCAGCATTTT
TRBJ1-2 TRBD1 - TRBV5-5 CASSTGQGAWGYTF TGTGCCAGCAGCACTGGACAGGGGGCCTGGGGCTACACCTTC
TRBJ2-6 - few TRBV6-1 CASRAFSGANVLTF TGTGCCAGCAGGGCCTTCTCTGGGGCCAACGTCCTGACTTTC
TRBJ1-5 TRBD1 - TRBV5-5 CASSRTGDSNQPQHF TGTGCCAGCAGCCGGACAGGGGATAGCAATCAGCCCCAGCATTTT
TRBJ2-1 TRBD1 few TRBV7-6 CASSLAPQGYNEQFF TGTGCCAGCAGCTTAGCTCCACAGGGGTACAATGAGCAGTTCTTC
TRBJ2-5 TRBD2 few TRBV5-6 CASSSWRPGTSAVTQYF TGTGCCAGCAGCTCGTGGAGACCTGGGACTAGCGCCGTGACCCAGTACTTC
TRBJ1-6 - - TRBV28 CASSSQGYNSPLHF TGTGCCAGCAGCTCACAGGGATATAATTCACCCCTCCACTTT
TRBJ2-2 TRBD2 - TRBV7-6 CASSPPGGSSGELFF TGTGCCAGCAGCCCCCCGGGCGGGAGTTCCGGGGAGCTGTTTTTT
TRBJ2-6 - - TRBV7-9 CASSPGGAGANVLTF TGTGCCAGCAGCCCGGGGGGCGCTGGGGCCAACGTCCTGACTTTC
TRBJ1-1 - - TRBV18 CASSPSLNTEAFF TGTGCCAGCTCACCCTCGTTGAACACTGAAGCTTTCTTT
TRBJ2-7 TRBD2 - TRBV2 CASSTSGSPIGEQYF TGTGCCAGCAGTACGAGCGGGAGCCCTATCGGGGAGCAGTACTTC
TRBJ2-5 - - TRBV5-1 CASSPSPGETQYF TGCGCCAGCAGCCCTTCACCCGGAGAGACCCAGTACTTC
TRBJ1-5 - few TRBV5-8 CASSLAGRDHQPQHF TGTGCCAGCAGCTTGGCAGGGAGGGACCATCAGCCCCAGCATTTT
TRBJ2-2 TRBD2 - TRBV4-2 CASSLFPAGGGTGELFF TGTGCCAGCAGCCTATTCCCAGCGGGAGGTGGCACCGGGGAGCTGTTTTTT
TRBJ1-1 - few TRBV7-2 CASSYGLNTEAFF TGTGCCAGCAGCTACGGGTTGAACACTGAAGCTTTCTTT
TRBJ1-4 TRBD1 - TRBV6-5 CASSYRTGGAEKLFF TGTGCCAGCAGTTACAGGACAGGGGGAGCTGAAAAACTGTTTTTT
TRBJ2-2 - - TRBV21-1 CASSKRGRQGPRGNTGELFF TGTGCCAGCAGCAAAAGAGGGAGACAGGGGCCTAGGGGAAACACCGGGGAGCTGTTTTTT
TRBJ1-4 - - TRBV19 CASSIQGLNEKLFF TGTGCCAGTAGTATACAGGGCCTTAATGAAAAACTGTTTTTT
TRBJ1-1 - few TRBV19 CASIPPVVNTEAFF TGTGCCAGTATCCCACCGGTGGTGAACACTGAAGCTTTCTTT
TRBJ1-2 TRBD1 - TRBV28 CASSLFSGGAGIYGYTF TGTGCCAGCAGTTTATTTTCAGGGGGCGCTGGAATCTATGGCTACACCTTC
TRBJ1-1 - - TRBV2 CASGGEDFRTEAFF TGTGCCAGCGGGGGGGAGGATTTTAGGACTGAAGCTTTCTTT
TRBJ2-7 TRBD2 - TRBV9 CASSVGIAGHLTYEQYF TGTGCCAGCAGCGTAGGGATAGCGGGACATCTTACCTACGAGCAGTACTTC
TRBJ2-6 - few TRBV5-8 CASSLRVSGANVLTF TGTGCCAGCAGCCTCAGGGTCTCTGGGGCCAACGTCCTGACTTTC
TRBJ2-7 - - TRBV11-2 CASSPISYEQYF TGTGCCAGCAGCCCAATCTCCTACGAGCAGTACTTC
TRBJ2-1 TRBD2 - TRBV18 CASSPPGLAGVNEQFF TGTGCCAGCTCACCACCGGGACTAGCGGGAGTAAATGAGCAGTTCTTC
TRBJ1-2 TRBD1 - TRBV9 CASSAPTGGIDYGYTF TGTGCCAGCAGCGCCCCGACAGGGGGCATTGACTATGGCTACACCTTC
TRBJ2-7 - - TRBV5-1 CASSFRSSPAGEQYF TGCGCCAGCAGCTTTCGTTCGTCTCCGGCGGGCGAGCAGTACTTC
TRBJ1-1 - few TRBV10-3 CAISDSGSTEAFF TGTGCCATCAGTGACAGCGGGAGCACTGAAGCTTTCTTT
TRBJ2-7 TRBD2 once TRBV5-1 CASSPTGTSGTYEQYF TGCGCCAGCAGCCCAACCGGGACTAGCGGGACCTACGAGCAGTACTTC
TRBJ2-6 - - TRBV25-1 CASSVGAGANVLTF TGTGCCAGCAGTGTAGGGGCTGGGGCCAACGTCCTGACTTTC
TRBJ2-7 - - TRBV28 CASTQTVPYEQYF TGTGCCAGCACCCAGACTGTGCCCTACGAGCAGTACTTC
TRBJ2-3 - few TRBV6-4 CASSDRDLLGTDTQYF TGTGCCAGCAGTGACCGGGACTTACTAGGGACAGATACGCAGTATTTT
TRBJ2-3 TRBD2 few TRBV28 CASRGALAGGSTDTQYF TGTGCCAGCAGGGGAGCCTTAGCGGGAGGGAGCACAGATACGCAGTATTTT
TRBJ1-1 - - TRBV6-5 CASSYDRFMNTEAFF TGTGCCAGCAGTTACGACAGATTCATGAACACTGAAGCTTTCTTT
TRBJ2-5 TRBD2 few TRBV10-1 CASSPRGGRETQYF TGCGCCAGCAGCCCCCGGGGGGGCCGGGAGACCCAGTACTTC
TRBJ2-5 - - TRBV5-1 CASTWGGQETQYF TGCGCCAGCACCTGGGGGGGGCAGGAGACCCAGTACTTC
TRBJ2-7 - - TRBV10-2 CASSERVEQYF TGCGCCAGCAGTGAGCGAGTCGAGCAGTACTTC
TRBJ2-7 TRBD2 once TRBV7-9 CASSFSGRDEQYF TGTGCCAGCAGCTTTAGCGGGAGGGACGAGCAGTACTTC
TRBJ1-6 - - TRBV5-4 CASSGSYNSPLHF TGTGCCAGCAGCGGGAGTTATAATTCACCCCTCCACTTT
TRBJ2-4 TRBD2 - TRBV19 CASSIPTSGSKNIQYF TGTGCCAGTAGTATACCTACTAGCGGCTCCAAAAACATTCAGTACTTC
TRBJ1-5 TRBD1 - TRBV18 CASSGQGNQPQHF TGTGCCAGCTCCGGACAGGGCAATCAGCCCCAGCATTTT
TRBJ1-2 - - TRBV19 CASSVDSYGYTF TGTGCCAGTAGTGTCGACAGCTATGGCTACACCTTC
TRBJ2-7 - - TRBV5-5 CASSLVSNSYEQYF TGTGCCAGCAGCTTGGTCAGTAACTCCTACGAGCAGTACTTC
TRBJ1-6 TRBD1 - TRBV4-1 CASSQDAGGSYNSPLHF TGCGCCAGCAGCCAAGATGCAGGGGGCTCCTATAATTCACCCCTCCACTTT
TRBJ1-1 - - TRBV7-3 CASSHKQGYTEAFF TGTGCCAGCAGCCATAAACAGGGTTACACTGAAGCTTTCTTT
TRBJ1-2 - - TRBV30 CAWSVHDRVYGYTF TGTGCCTGGAGTGTACATGACAGAGTATATGGCTACACCTTC
TRBJ2-1 TRBD1 - TRBV30 CAWAGTGYNEQFF TGTGCCTGGGCCGGGACAGGGTACAATGAGCAGTTCTTC
TRBJ2-7 - once TRBV7-9 CSSSLVTGSSYEQYF TGTTCCAGCAGCTTAGTGACGGGTAGCTCCTACGAGCAGTACTTC
TRBJ2-1 TRBD2 - TRBV7-3 CASSPSGSWVRNEQFF TGTGCCAGCAGCCCTAGCGGGAGTTGGGTACGCAATGAGCAGTTCTTC
TRBJ2-7 TRBD1 - TRBV6-5 CASRSDRGIREQYF TGTGCCAGCAGGTCGGACAGGGGTATACGAGAGCAGTACTTC
TRBJ2-1 - - TRBV7-9 CASQTGSSYNEQFF TGTGCCAGCCAGACGGGGAGCTCCTACAATGAGCAGTTCTTC
TRBJ2-3 - - TRBV28 CASRYSGEGDTQYF TGTGCCAGCAGGTATTCGGGAGAAGGAGATACGCAGTATTTT